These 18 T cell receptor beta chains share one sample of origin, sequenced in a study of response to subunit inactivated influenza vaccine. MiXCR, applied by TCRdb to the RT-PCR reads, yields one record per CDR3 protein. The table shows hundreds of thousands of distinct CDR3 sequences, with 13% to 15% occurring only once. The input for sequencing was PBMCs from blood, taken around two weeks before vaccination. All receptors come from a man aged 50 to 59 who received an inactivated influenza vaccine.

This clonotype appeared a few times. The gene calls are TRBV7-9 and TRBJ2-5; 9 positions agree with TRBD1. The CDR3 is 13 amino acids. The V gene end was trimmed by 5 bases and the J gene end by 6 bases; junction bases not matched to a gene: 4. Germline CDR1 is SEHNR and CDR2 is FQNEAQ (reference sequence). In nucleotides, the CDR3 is TGTGCCAGCAGCCAAGGGACAGGGAAGACCCAGTACTTC. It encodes CASSQGTGKTQYF.

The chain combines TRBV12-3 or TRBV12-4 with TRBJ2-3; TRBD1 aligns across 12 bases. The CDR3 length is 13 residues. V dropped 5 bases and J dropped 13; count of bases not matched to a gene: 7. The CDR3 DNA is TGTGCCAGCAGTACAAGGGGGACAGGGGGCAAGTATTTT. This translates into CASSTRGTGGKYF.

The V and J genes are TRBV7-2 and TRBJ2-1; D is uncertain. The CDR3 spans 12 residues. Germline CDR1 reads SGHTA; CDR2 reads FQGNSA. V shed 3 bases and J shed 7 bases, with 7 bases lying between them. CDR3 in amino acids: CASSFLRNEQFF. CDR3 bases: TGTGCCAGCAGCTTCCTTCGGAATGAGCAGTTCTTC. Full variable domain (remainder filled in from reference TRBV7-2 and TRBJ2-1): GAGVSQSPSNKVTEKGKDVELRCDPISGHTALYWYRQSLGQGLEFLIYFQGNSAPDKSGLPSDRFSAERTGGSVSTLTIQRTQQEDSAVYLCASSFLRNEQFFGPGTRLTVL.

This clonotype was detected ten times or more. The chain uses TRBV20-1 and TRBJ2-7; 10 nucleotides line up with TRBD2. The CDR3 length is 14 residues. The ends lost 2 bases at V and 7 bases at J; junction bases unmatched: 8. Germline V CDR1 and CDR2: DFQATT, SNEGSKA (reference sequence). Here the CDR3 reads CSARLAGVPKEQYF. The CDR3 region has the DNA TGCAGTGCTAGACTAGCGGGAGTGCCGAAAGAGCAGTACTTC.

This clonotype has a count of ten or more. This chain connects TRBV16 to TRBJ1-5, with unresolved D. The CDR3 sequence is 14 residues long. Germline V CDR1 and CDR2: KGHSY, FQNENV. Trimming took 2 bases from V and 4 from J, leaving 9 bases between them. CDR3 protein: CASSQVSGNQPQHF. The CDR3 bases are TGTGCCAGCAGCCAAGTTTCGGGGAATCAGCCCCAGCATTTT.

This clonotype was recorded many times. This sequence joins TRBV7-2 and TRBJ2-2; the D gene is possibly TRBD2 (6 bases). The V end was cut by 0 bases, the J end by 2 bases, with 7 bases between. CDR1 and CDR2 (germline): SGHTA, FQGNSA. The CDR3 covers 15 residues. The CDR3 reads CASSLAEGNTGELFF. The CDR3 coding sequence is TGTGCCAGCAGCTTAGCGGAGGGAAACACCGGGGAGCTGTTTTTT.

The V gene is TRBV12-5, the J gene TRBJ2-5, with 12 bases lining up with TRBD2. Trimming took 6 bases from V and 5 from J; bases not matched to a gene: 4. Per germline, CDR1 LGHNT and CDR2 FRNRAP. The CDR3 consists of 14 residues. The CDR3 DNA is TGTGCTAGTGGCCTGGGACTAGCGGGCGAGACCCAGTACTTC. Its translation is CASGLGLAGETQYF. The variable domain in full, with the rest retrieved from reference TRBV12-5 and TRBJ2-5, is DARVTQTPRHKVTEMGQEVTMRCQPILGHNTVFWYRQTMMQGLELLAYFRNRAPLDDSGMPKDRFSAEMPDATLATLKIQPSEPRDSAVYFCASGLGLAGETQYFGPGTRLLVL.

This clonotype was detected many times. This chain's CDR3 is CASSSGQGGYWYEQYF. CDR3 coding DNA: TGTGCCAGCAGTTCTGGACAGGGCGGCTACTGGTACGAGCAGTACTTC. This chain joins TRBV6-5 and TRBJ2-7; TRBD1 matches at 8 bases. V gave up 4 bases and J gave up 4 bases; unmatched junction bases: 12. CDR3 length: 16 amino acids. Germline V gives CDR1 MNHEY, CDR2 SVGAGI.

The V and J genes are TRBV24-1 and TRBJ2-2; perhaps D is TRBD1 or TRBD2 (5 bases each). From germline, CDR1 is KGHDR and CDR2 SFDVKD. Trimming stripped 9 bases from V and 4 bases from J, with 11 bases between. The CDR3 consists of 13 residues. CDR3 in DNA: TGTGCCACCGGGACCCAGGCCACCGGGGAGCTGTTTTTT. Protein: CATGTQATGELFF.

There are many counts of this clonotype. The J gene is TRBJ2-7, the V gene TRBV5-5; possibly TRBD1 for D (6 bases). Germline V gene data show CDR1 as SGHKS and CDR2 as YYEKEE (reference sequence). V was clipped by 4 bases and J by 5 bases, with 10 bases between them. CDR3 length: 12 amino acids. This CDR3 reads CASSRRGHEQYF. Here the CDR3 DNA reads TGTGCCAGCAGCCGCAGGGGCCACGAGCAGTACTTC.

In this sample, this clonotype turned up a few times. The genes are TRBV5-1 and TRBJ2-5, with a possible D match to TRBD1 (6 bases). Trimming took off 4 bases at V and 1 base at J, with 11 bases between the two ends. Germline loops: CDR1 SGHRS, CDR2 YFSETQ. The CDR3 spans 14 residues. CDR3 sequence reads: CASSVTGSQETQYF. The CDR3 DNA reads TGCGCCAGCAGCGTAACAGGGAGCCAAGAGACCCAGTACTTC.

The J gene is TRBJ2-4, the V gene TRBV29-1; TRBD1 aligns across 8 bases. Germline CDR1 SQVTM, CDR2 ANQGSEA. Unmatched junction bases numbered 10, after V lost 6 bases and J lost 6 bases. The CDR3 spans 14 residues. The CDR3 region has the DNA TGCAGCGTCGTGTTAGGGACAGGCGGAAACATTCAGTACTTC. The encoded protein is CSVVLGTGGNIQYF.

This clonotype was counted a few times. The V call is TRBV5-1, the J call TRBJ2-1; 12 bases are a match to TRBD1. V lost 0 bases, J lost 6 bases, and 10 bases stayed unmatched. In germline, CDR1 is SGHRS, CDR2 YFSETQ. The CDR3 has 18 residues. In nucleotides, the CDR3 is TGCGCCAGCAGCTTGGTGGGCCGGGACAGGGGGCGCGTCAATGAGCAGTTCTTC. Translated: CASSLVGRDRGRVNEQFF.

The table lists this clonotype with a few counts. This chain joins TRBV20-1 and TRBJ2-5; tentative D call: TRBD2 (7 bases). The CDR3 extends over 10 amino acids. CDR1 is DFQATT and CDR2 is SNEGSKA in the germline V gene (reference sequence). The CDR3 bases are TGCACAACGGGGGGCGAGACCCAGTACTTC. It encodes CTTGGETQYF.

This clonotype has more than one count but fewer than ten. The CDR3 coding sequence is TGTGCCACCAGCAGAGATCGGGGCTGGGAGCAGTACTTC. Translating it yields CATSRDRGWEQYF. This chain joins TRBV15 and TRBJ2-7; D is perhaps TRBD1 or TRBD2 (5 bases each). The CDR3 extends over 13 amino acids. The V end was cut by 0 bases, the J end by 7 bases, with 10 bases between. Germline V gene sequence: CDR1 LNHNV, CDR2 YYDKDF (reference sequence).

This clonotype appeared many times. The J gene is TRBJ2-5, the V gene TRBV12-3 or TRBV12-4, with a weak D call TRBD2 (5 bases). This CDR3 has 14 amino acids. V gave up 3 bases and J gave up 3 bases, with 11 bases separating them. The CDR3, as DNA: TGTGCCAGCAGTTTTGAGTCTAGCAAAGAGACCCAGTACTTC. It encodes CASSFESSKETQYF.

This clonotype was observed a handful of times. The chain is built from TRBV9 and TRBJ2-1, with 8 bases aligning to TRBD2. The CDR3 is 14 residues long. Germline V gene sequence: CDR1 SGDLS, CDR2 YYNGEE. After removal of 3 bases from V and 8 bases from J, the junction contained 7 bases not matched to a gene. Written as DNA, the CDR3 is TGTGCCAGCAGCGGAGCGGGAGCTAGCGATGAGCAGTTCTTC. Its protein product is CASSGAGASDEQFF.

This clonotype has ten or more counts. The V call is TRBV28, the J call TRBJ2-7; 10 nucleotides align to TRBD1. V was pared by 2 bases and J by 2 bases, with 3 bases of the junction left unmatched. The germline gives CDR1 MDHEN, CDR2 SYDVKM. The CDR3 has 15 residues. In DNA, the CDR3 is TGTGCCAGCAGTTTAACCGGGACAGGGGCCTACGAGCAGTACTTC. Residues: CASSLTGTGAYEQYF. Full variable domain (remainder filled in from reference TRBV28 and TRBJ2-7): DVKVTQSSRYLVKRTGEKVFLECVQDMDHENMFWYRQDPGLGLRLIYFSYDVKMKEKGDIPEGYSVSREKKERFSLILESASTNQTSMYLCASSLTGTGAYEQYFGPGTRLTVT.